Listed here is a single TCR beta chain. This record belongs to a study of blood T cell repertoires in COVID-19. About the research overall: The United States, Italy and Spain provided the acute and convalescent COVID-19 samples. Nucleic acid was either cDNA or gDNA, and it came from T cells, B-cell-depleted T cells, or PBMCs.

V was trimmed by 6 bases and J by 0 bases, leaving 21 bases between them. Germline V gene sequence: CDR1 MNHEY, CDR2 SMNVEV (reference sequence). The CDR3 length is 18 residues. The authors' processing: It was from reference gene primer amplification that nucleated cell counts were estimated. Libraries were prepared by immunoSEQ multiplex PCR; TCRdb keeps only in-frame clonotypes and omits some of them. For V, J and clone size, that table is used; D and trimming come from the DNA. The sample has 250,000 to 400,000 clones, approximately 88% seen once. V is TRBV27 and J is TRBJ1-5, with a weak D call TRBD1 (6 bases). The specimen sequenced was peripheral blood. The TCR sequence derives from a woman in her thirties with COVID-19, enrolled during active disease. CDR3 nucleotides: TGTGCCAGCAGCCGGACAGCCATTCGATCGTATAGCAATCAGCCCCAGCATTTT. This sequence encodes CASSRTAIRSYSNQPQHF.